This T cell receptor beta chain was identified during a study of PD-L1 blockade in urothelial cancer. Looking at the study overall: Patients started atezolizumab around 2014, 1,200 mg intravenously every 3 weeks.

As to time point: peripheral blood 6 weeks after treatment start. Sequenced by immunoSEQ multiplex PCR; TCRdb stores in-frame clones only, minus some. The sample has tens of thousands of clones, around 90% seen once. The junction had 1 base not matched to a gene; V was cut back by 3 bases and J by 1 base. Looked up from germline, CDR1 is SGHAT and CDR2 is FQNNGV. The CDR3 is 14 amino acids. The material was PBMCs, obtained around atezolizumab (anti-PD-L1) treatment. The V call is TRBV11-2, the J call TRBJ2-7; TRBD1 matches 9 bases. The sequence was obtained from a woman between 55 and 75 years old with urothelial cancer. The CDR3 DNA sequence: TGTGCCAGCAGCTTCGGGACAGGGTCCTACGAGCAGTACTTC. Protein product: CASSFGTGSYEQYF.